Below, 30 T cell receptor beta chains from the same sample are listed, as sequenced in a study of technical replicates of blood from a few donors. This table comes from immunoSEQ multiplex PCR, and its TCRdb copy is limited to in-frame clones, with some not included. The repertoire holds roughly 64,000 clones, with approximately 86% as singletons. Sequenced sample: PBMCs. The receptors stem from a human donor in good health. Some clones in this sample may be carry-over from other donors' samples.

This clone was seen more than once but under ten times. V gene TRBV6-4 combines with J gene TRBJ2-7; 8 bases map to TRBD2. The CDR3 runs to 14 residues. Losses at the gene ends were 4 bases for V and 5 bases for J; bases not matched to a gene: 7. Per the germline V gene, CDR1 is MRHNA and CDR2 is SNTAGT. CDR3 residues: CASSASGGGDEQYF. The CDR3 DNA follows: TGTGCCAGCAGTGCGTCGGGGGGGGGCGACGAGCAGTACTTC.

This chain connects TRBV6-5 to TRBJ2-7; 10 positions match TRBD2. From germline, CDR1 is MNHEY and CDR2 SVGAGI. The V gene end was trimmed by 6 bases and the J gene end by 8 bases; junction bases not matched to a gene: 13. The CDR3 contains 15 residues. This CDR3 reads CASSSSGGAIFKQYF. In DNA, the CDR3 is TGTGCCAGCAGCTCAAGCGGGGGGGCGATATTTAAGCAGTACTTC.

The chain links TRBV5-4 to TRBJ2-1; 9 bases match TRBD2. Germline V gene lookup returns CDR1 SGHNT and CDR2 YYREEE (reference sequence). Trimming cost V 1 base and J 3 bases; bases outside gene matches: 2. The CDR3 extends over 15 amino acids. DNA of the CDR3: TGTGCCAGCAGCTTGAGAGCGGGAGGCTACAATGAGCAGTTCTTC. Its protein is CASSLRAGGYNEQFF.

The V gene is TRBV6-1, the J gene TRBJ2-1; TRBD2 aligns across 9 bases. The CDR3 length is 14 residues. Germline CDR1 and CDR2: MNHNS and SASEGT. The junction had 2 bases not matched to a gene; V was cut back by 6 bases and J by 2 bases. The CDR3 DNA sequence: TGTGCCAGCAGCCAGCGGGGGGCCTACAATGAGCAGTTCTTC. This sequence encodes CASSQRGAYNEQFF.

This clone was found once. This chain joins TRBV9 and TRBJ2-3, with TRBD2 identical over 9 bases. V trimming: 4 bases; J trimming: 1 base; junction bases outside the gene matches: 16. The CDR3 contains 19 residues. The germline CDR1 and CDR2 sequences are SGDLS and YYNGEE. The CDR3 sequence is CASSQWGAASGGRTDTQYF. The DNA for the CDR3 is TGTGCCAGCAGCCAGTGGGGGGCGGCCAGCGGGGGGCGCACAGATACGCAGTATTTT.

The chain carries TRBV10-3 and TRBJ2-6; possible D gene TRBD1, 6 bases. Germline CDR1 reads ENHRY; CDR2 reads SYGVKD. The CDR3 covers 15 residues. Between the trimmed V and J ends, which lost 3 bases and 3 bases, there was a span of 9 bases. CDR3 residues: CAISEQGNGANVLTF. As DNA, the CDR3 is TGTGCCATCAGTGAACAGGGTAATGGGGCCAACGTCCTGACTTTC.

This rearrangement joins TRBV7-8 to TRBJ2-6; TRBD1 matches at 7 bases. CDR3 length equals 16 residues. Unmatched junction bases numbered 4, after V lost 5 bases and J lost 0 bases. The germline V gene encodes CDR1 SGHVS and CDR2 FQNEAQ. The CDR3 loop reads CASSRDSFSGANVLTF. The DNA for the CDR3 is TGTGCCAGCAGCCGGGACAGCTTCTCTGGGGCCAACGTCCTGACTTTC.

This clone occurred once. This chain connects TRBV7-6 to TRBJ2-5; 7 nucleotides align to TRBD2. J was trimmed by 2 bases and V by 2 bases; bases with no gene match: 8. Germline assignment: CDR1 SGHVS and CDR2 FNYEAQ. This CDR3 spans 16 amino acids. The CDR3 is CASSLTVREGQETQYF. The CDR3 DNA sequence: TGTGCCAGCAGCTTAACGGTCAGGGAGGGTCAAGAGACCCAGTACTTC.

V usage is TRBV5-5 and J usage is TRBJ2-6, with D unresolved. The V and J ends lost 4 bases and 4 bases respectively, with 9 bases between them. This CDR3 region has 14 residues. Per the germline V gene, CDR1 is SGHKS and CDR2 is YYEKEE (reference sequence). The CDR3 here is CASSPVTGANVLTF. The CDR3 nucleotides are TGTGCCAGCAGCCCGGTTACGGGGGCCAACGTCCTGACTTTC.

The chain joins TRBV5-4 to TRBJ1-6; 10 bases fit TRBD1. Germline V CDR1 and CDR2: SGHNT, YYREEE (reference sequence). CDR3 length equals 15 residues. The trim removed 3 bases at V and 6 bases at J, leaving 3 bases unmatched. In nucleotides, the CDR3 is TGTGCCAGCAGCTCCGGACAGGGGGGTAATTCACCCCTCCACTTT. Protein product: CASSSGQGGNSPLHF.

CDR3 sequence (DNA): TGTGCCAGCAGTCCTCAGGGTGGAAGGAACACCGGGGAGCTGTTTTTT. Translation: CASSPQGGRNTGELFF. The gene calls are TRBV7-3 and TRBJ2-2; possible D gene TRBD1, 5 bases. The CDR3 has 16 residues. Trimming stripped 6 bases from V and 1 base from J, with 15 bases between. Per germline, CDR1 SGHTA and CDR2 FQGTGA. Based on the CDR3 plus reference TRBV7-3 and TRBJ2-2, the full variable domain is GAGVSQTPSNKVTEKGKYVELRCDPISGHTALYWYRQSLGQGPEFLIYFQGTGAADDSGLPNDRFFAVRPEGSVSTLKIQRTERGDSAVYLCASSPQGGRNTGELFFGEGSRLTVL.

The chain links TRBV2 to TRBJ2-7, with TRBD1 matching over 8 bases. Germline assignment: CDR1 SNHLY and CDR2 FYNNEI. The CDR3 runs 13 residues. V was pared by 6 bases and J by 5 bases, with 6 bases of the junction left unmatched. CDR3 coding DNA: TGTGCCAGCAGCGAGGACAGGGTTCACGAGCAGTACTTC. This encodes CASSEDRVHEQYF. The whole variable domain, filled in from reference TRBV2 and TRBJ2-7, reads EPEVTQTPSHQVTQMGQEVILRCVPISNHLYFYWYRQILGQKVEFLVSFYNNEISEKSEIFDDQFSVERPDGSNFTLKIRSTKLEDSAMYFCASSEDRVHEQYFGPGTRLTVT.

The genes are TRBV18 and TRBJ1-1; the D is unclear. This CDR3 region has 14 residues. Trimming shortened V by 5 bases and J by 0 bases, and 10 bases separated the two germline ends. The germline CDR1 and CDR2 sequences are KGHSH and LQKENI. CDR3 DNA: TGTGCCAGCTCATTAGAACAGATGAACACTGAAGCTTTCTTT. It is translated as CASSLEQMNTEAFF.

The chain is built from TRBV4-1 and TRBJ2-1; possibly TRBD1 for D (6 bases). CDR3 length: 14 residues. Trimming took 8 bases from V and 2 from J, leaving 13 bases between them. The germline V gene has CDR1 MGHRA and CDR2 YSYEKL. The CDR3 sequence: CASGATGPYNEQFF. The CDR3 nucleotides read TGCGCCAGCGGTGCAACAGGGCCCTACAATGAGCAGTTCTTC.

The V gene is TRBV6-6, the J gene TRBJ2-1; 7 bases align to TRBD2. CDR3 length equals 15 residues. Germline trimming cut 4 bases from V and 4 bases from J; bases unmatched to any gene: 7. Germline values: CDR1 MNHNY, CDR2 SVGAGI (reference sequence). DNA of the CDR3: TGTGCCAGCAGTTTATACGGGAGGAGTTACAATGAGCAGTTCTTC. The encoded protein is CASSLYGRSYNEQFF.

The V gene is TRBV6-5, the J gene TRBJ1-1, with TRBD1 as a possible D gene (6 bases). Trimming removed 2 bases from V and 4 bases from J, with 14 bases in between. This CDR3 contains 15 residues. Germline V lookup: CDR1 MNHEY, CDR2 SVGAGI. The CDR3 loop is CASSYDRLGGTEAFF. The DNA for the CDR3 is TGTGCCAGCAGTTACGACCGTCTAGGGGGCACTGAAGCTTTCTTT.

The chain recombines TRBV15 with TRBJ2-3; the D gene is possibly TRBD2 (5 bases). This CDR3 is built from 16 residues. Trimming took 3 bases from V and 2 from J, leaving 15 bases between them. Germline-derived CDR1 and CDR2 are LNHNV and YYDKDF (reference sequence). CDR3 nucleotide sequence: TGTGCCACCAGCAGGCCCCCCTTCGGGGTCACAGATACGCAGTATTTT. It encodes CATSRPPFGVTDTQYF.

This chain joins TRBV15 and TRBJ2-1; 11 nucleotides line up with TRBD2. The V gene end was trimmed by 0 bases and the J gene end by 5 bases; junction bases not matched to a gene: 9. The CDR3 contains 18 residues. Germline CDR1 is LNHNV and CDR2 is YYDKDF (reference sequence). The CDR3 DNA reads as TGTGCCACCAGCAGAGATTGGTCTAGCGGGGGGAACAACAATGAGCAGTTCTTC. Translation: CATSRDWSSGGNNNEQFF. Complete variable domain (other parts from reference TRBV15 and TRBJ2-1): DAMVIQNPRYQVTQFGKPVTLSCSQTLNHNVMYWYQQKSSQAPKLLFHYYDKDFNNEADTPDNFQSRRPNTSFCFLDIRSPGLGDTAMYLCATSRDWSSGGNNNEQFFGPGTRLTVL.

V gene TRBV5-6 combines with J gene TRBJ1-1; perhaps TRBD1 as D (5 bases). CDR1 and CDR2 (germline): SGHDT, YYEEEE. This CDR3 has 15 residues. V lost 2 bases to trimming and J lost 4 bases, with 15 bases between them. CDR3 region: CASSLFLGAPTEAFF. DNA for the CDR3: TGTGCCAGCAGCTTATTTCTTGGGGCGCCCACTGAAGCTTTCTTT.

This clone was observed a handful of times. In DNA, the CDR3 is TGTGCCAGCAGCTCCTCGGGGGGGCCGGGGGAGCAGTACTTC. Encoded protein: CASSSSGGPGEQYF. V and J are TRBV7-9 and TRBJ2-7, with 8 bases fitting TRBD2. Germline lookup yields CDR1 SEHNR and CDR2 FQNEAQ (reference sequence). This CDR3 comprises 14 residues. After removal of 4 bases from V and 7 bases from J, the junction contained 9 bases not matched to a gene.

This rearrangement joins TRBV6-1 to TRBJ1-3; D is unclear. The V and J ends lost 2 bases and 0 bases respectively, with 8 bases between them. CDR1 MNHNS and CDR2 SASEGT come from the germline V gene. The CDR3 has 15 residues. CDR3 region: CASSELTVSGNTIYF. The CDR3 DNA reads TGTGCCAGCAGTGAATTAACAGTCTCTGGAAACACCATATATTTT.

The chain is built from TRBV5-4 and TRBJ2-1, with D maybe TRBD1 (5 bases). V lost 1 base and J lost 5, with 19 bases in between. This CDR3 region has 17 residues. CDR1 is SGHNT, CDR2 YYREEE, per germline (reference sequence). In DNA form, the CDR3 reads TGTGCCAGCAGCTTGCTGAAGGACAAAGGGGTAGACAATGAGCAGTTCTTC. Its translation: CASSLLKDKGVDNEQFF.

V usage is TRBV29-1 and J usage is TRBJ1-1; unclear D gene. From germline, CDR1 is SQVTM and CDR2 ANQGSEA. CDR3 length: 14 amino acids. V lost 6 bases, J lost 0 bases, and 14 bases lay in between. In DNA form, the CDR3 reads TGCAGCGTCGTCGGTCGGGGAATGAACACTGAAGCTTTCTTT. Translation gives CSVVGRGMNTEAFF.

V and J are TRBV7-2 and TRBJ2-7; 11 bases are a match to TRBD1. The CDR3 loop spans 16 amino acids. Germline assignment: CDR1 SGHTA and CDR2 FQGNSA. After removal of 1 base from V and 7 bases from J, the junction contained 9 bases not matched to a gene. The CDR3 coding sequence is TGTGCCAGCAGCTTAGGCCTTGGACAGGGGGCGCGAGAGCAGTACTTC. Protein sequence: CASSLGLGQGAREQYF.

This clone was seen a single time. The chain has TRBV6-1 and TRBJ2-2; D is possibly TRBD2 (6 bases). V was clipped by 4 bases and J by 3 bases, with 18 bases between them. This CDR3 has 17 amino acids. The germline gives CDR1 MNHNS, CDR2 SASEGT. The CDR3 reads CASSALRRGGDTGELFF. In DNA form, the CDR3 reads TGTGCCAGCAGTGCCCTTCGGCGGGGCGGGGACACCGGGGAGCTGTTTTTT.

The table lists this clone with a count of one. The rearrangement links TRBV5-5 to TRBJ2-6; TRBD1 matches at 7 bases. V shed 2 bases, J shed 2 bases, and the junction held 4 bases outside the gene matches. Per germline, CDR1 SGHKS and CDR2 YYEKEE (reference sequence). CDR3 size: 16 residues. The CDR3 spells CASSFIGGAGANVLTF. CDR3 DNA sequence: TGTGCCAGCAGCTTCATAGGGGGCGCTGGGGCCAACGTCCTGACTTTC.

This CDR3 is CASSLLAGVTDTQYF. The CDR3 DNA is TGTGCCAGCAGCTTACTAGCGGGAGTCACAGATACGCAGTATTTT. The gene calls are TRBV7-3 and TRBJ2-3; 10 nucleotides align to TRBD2. Germline V gives CDR1 SGHTA, CDR2 FQGTGA. J was trimmed by 2 bases and V by 2 bases; bases with no gene match: 1. The CDR3 contains 15 residues.

The V call is TRBV25-1, the J call TRBJ1-1; 10 bases map to TRBD1. CDR1 is MGHDK and CDR2 is SYGVNS in the germline V gene. V lost 7 bases to trimming and J lost 6 bases; unmatched junction nucleotides: 5. The CDR3 contains 13 residues. CDR3: CASIRQGAPEAFF. The DNA for the CDR3 is TGTGCCAGCATCAGACAGGGGGCTCCTGAAGCTTTCTTT.

V usage is TRBV19 and J usage is TRBJ1-2, with a possible D match to TRBD1 (6 bases). Trimming cost V 3 bases and J 4 bases, with 15 bases left between them. Germline V lookup: CDR1 LNHDA, CDR2 SQIVND (reference sequence). CDR3 length equals 15 residues. This CDR3 is CASSMYQQGTYGYTF. For the CDR3, the DNA is TGTGCCAGTAGTATGTACCAGCAGGGGACCTATGGCTACACCTTC.

This clone came up a few times. The chain is built from TRBV6-5 and TRBJ2-2; 9 positions match TRBD2. CDR3 length equals 16 residues. Trimming took 1 base from V and 7 from J; bases not matched to a gene: 7. Germline V lookup: CDR1 MNHEY, CDR2 SVGAGI. CDR3 nucleotides: TGTGCCAGCAGTTACTGGCGGGAGGGCTACGGCGGGGAGCTGTTTTTT. Its translation is CASSYWREGYGGELFF.